The 18 T cell receptor beta chains in this list originate from one sample, sequenced in a study of CD8+CD57+ T cells in acquired aplastic anemia. Genomic DNA templated the TCR beta VDJ and CDR3 profiling. Via MiXCR, TCRdb re-called the reads, giving one row per CDR3 protein. In the table there are fewer than 100,000 distinct CDR3 sequences, less than 60% of which are singletons. Sequenced input: sorted CD4+, CD8+, or CD8+CD57+ T cells (not recorded which) from PBMCs. The source is a human donor in good health, serving as a control.

The rearrangement uses TRBV29-1 and TRBJ1-2; a possible D gene is TRBD1 (6 bases). Germline-derived CDR1 and CDR2 are SQVTM and ANQGSEA. This CDR3 spans 16 amino acids. The ends were cut back, 4 bases at V and 3 bases at J, with 21 bases in the middle. The chain's CDR3 is CSVGGAANPQDYGYTF. The CDR3 DNA sequence: TGCAGCGTTGGGGGGGCAGCCAATCCACAGGACTATGGCTACACCTTC.

This clonotype occurred many times. J is TRBJ2-7 and V is TRBV27, with TRBD2 as a possible D gene (6 bases). V lost 6 bases and J lost 3, with 9 bases in between. The germline CDR1 and CDR2 sequences are MNHEY and SMNVEV (reference sequence). The CDR3 totals 12 residues. CDR3 residues: CASSLSGYEQYF. Written as DNA, the CDR3 is TGTGCCAGCAGCCTTAGCGGCTACGAGCAGTACTTC.

The rearrangement joins TRBV15 to TRBJ1-3; D unclear. Germline V lookup: CDR1 LNHNV, CDR2 YYDKDF (reference sequence). The CDR3 totals 14 residues. Trimming shortened V by 1 base and J by 1 base, and 5 bases separated the two germline ends. Written as DNA, the CDR3 is TGTGCCACCAGCAGAGGCGGGTCTGGAAACACCATATATTTT. It translates to CATSRGGSGNTIYF.

The chain recombines TRBV2 with TRBJ2-7, with D tentatively TRBD2 (5 bases). The ends were cut back, 2 bases at V and 2 bases at J, with 7 bases in the middle. CDR3 length equals 13 residues. Germline CDR1 SNHLY, CDR2 FYNNEI. CDR3 nucleotides: TGTGCCAGCAGTGAACGGGGTCCCTACGAGCAGTACTTC. This gives the protein CASSERGPYEQYF.

This chain uses TRBV7-2 with TRBJ1-5; D remains unclear. The germline V and J ends were trimmed by 5 bases and 10 bases, with 12 bases remaining between them. Germline V gene lookup returns CDR1 SGHTA and CDR2 FQGNSA. The CDR3 is 12 amino acids. The CDR3 is CASSPGPGPQHF. The DNA of the CDR3 is TGTGCCAGCAGCCCTGGACCCGGCCCCCAGCATTTT.

The genes are TRBV15 and TRBJ2-1, with 9 bases matching TRBD1. The CDR3 spans 15 residues. Germline CDR1 and CDR2: LNHNV and YYDKDF (reference sequence). The V gene end was trimmed by 4 bases and the J gene end by 1 base; junction bases not matched to a gene: 2. CDR3 nucleotide sequence: TGTGCCACCAGCATAGGGACAGGGTCCTACAATGAGCAGTTCTTC. Translated, it gives CATSIGTGSYNEQFF.

This clonotype was seen many times. The chain carries TRBV7-9 and TRBJ1-4; D might be TRBD1 (6 bases). CDR3 length: 13 residues. The germline gives CDR1 SEHNR, CDR2 FQNEAQ (reference sequence). The V gene lost 6 bases and the J gene lost 8 bases, with 13 bases spanning the gap. CDR3 DNA sequence: TGTGCCAGCAGTACAGGGCCGGACGAAAAACTGTTTTTT. It translates to CASSTGPDEKLFF.

This clonotype was seen a few times. One end of the junction is discordant with germline, which a read error may explain. The genes are TRBV5-1 and TRBJ2-1; D is possibly TRBD2 (6 bases). The CDR3 has 15 amino acids. Germline V gives CDR1 SGHRS, CDR2 YFSETQ. The CDR3 nucleotides read TGCGCCAGCGGCTTGGGAACTCTAGCGTCCCATGAGCAGTTCTTC. This codes for CASGLGTLASHEQFF.

The chain employs TRBV12-3 or TRBV12-4 and TRBJ2-1; tentatively, D is TRBD1 or TRBD2 (5 bases each). The CDR3 is 13 amino acids. Between the trimmed V and J ends, which lost 2 bases and 5 bases, there was a span of 7 bases. The CDR3 sequence is CASSLQGHNEQFF. CDR3 in DNA: TGTGCCAGCAGTTTACAGGGACACAATGAGCAGTTCTTC.

The rearrangement uses TRBV18 and TRBJ1-1; maybe TRBD1 (5 bases). Germline V CDR1 and CDR2: KGHSH, LQKENI. This CDR3 contains 14 residues. The ends were cut back, 4 bases at V and 7 bases at J, with 16 bases in the middle. The CDR3 coding sequence is TGTGCCAGCTCACACAACGGGGACGTTGGTGAAGCTTTCTTT. This sequence encodes CASSHNGDVGEAFF.

At least ten counts were recorded for this clonotype. V is TRBV9 and J is TRBJ2-7; 8 bases map to TRBD1. V lost 4 bases to trimming and J lost 2 bases; unmatched junction nucleotides: 8. The CDR3 spans 15 residues. Germline CDR1 is SGDLS and CDR2 is YYNGEE. CDR3 protein: CASSSRDRGAYEQYF. The DNA for the CDR3 is TGTGCCAGCAGCTCGAGAGACAGGGGAGCCTACGAGCAGTACTTC.

This clonotype showed up just a few times. The V gene is TRBV6-2 or TRBV6-3, the J gene TRBJ2-2; no reliable D call. Looked up from germline, CDR1 is MNHEY and CDR2 is SVGEGT. Trimming cost V 2 bases and J 7 bases, with 11 bases left between them. CDR3 size: 14 residues. CDR3 sequence: CASSYSLESGELFF. The CDR3 coding sequence is TGTGCCAGCAGTTACAGCCTCGAGAGCGGGGAGCTGTTTTTT.

The table lists this clonotype with a few counts. The J gene is TRBJ2-5, the V gene TRBV15; D may correspond to TRBD1 or TRBD2 (5 bases each). Germline CDR1 is LNHNV and CDR2 is YYDKDF (reference sequence). The V end lost 6 bases, the J end lost 5 bases, and 13 bases lay between the germline ends. The CDR3 covers 13 residues. CDR3 protein: CATRGPPEETQYF. CDR3 DNA sequence: TGTGCCACCAGGGGACCTCCAGAGGAGACCCAGTACTTC. Complete variable domain (other parts from reference TRBV15 and TRBJ2-5): DAMVIQNPRYQVTQFGKPVTLSCSQTLNHNVMYWYQQKSSQAPKLLFHYYDKDFNNEADTPDNFQSRRPNTSFCFLDIRSPGLGDTAMYLCATRGPPEETQYFGPGTRLLVL.

This chain links TRBV10-3 with TRBJ2-3, with TRBD2 matching over 7 bases. The V gene end was trimmed by 1 base and the J gene end by 3 bases; junction bases not matched to a gene: 10. The CDR3 has 17 amino acids. Germline assignment: CDR1 ENHRY and CDR2 SYGVKD. The CDR3 here is CAISELGLAEGTDTQYF. The DNA of the CDR3 is TGTGCCATCAGTGAGTTAGGCCTAGCGGAGGGGACAGATACGCAGTATTTT.

This chain joins TRBV30 and TRBJ2-5; D possibly corresponds to TRBD2 (6 bases). The CDR3 has 13 residues. Per germline, CDR1 GTSNPN and CDR2 SVGIG (reference sequence). Trimming shortened V by 2 bases and J by 4 bases, and 11 bases separated the two germline ends. The CDR3: CAWSSGLGETQYF. CDR3 bases: TGTGCCTGGAGTTCGGGACTTGGAGAGACCCAGTACTTC. Supplemented by reference TRBV30 and TRBJ2-5, the full variable domain reads SQTIHQWPATLVQPVGSPLSLECTVEGTSNPNLYWYRQAAGRGLQLLFYSVGIGQISSEVPQNLSASRPQDRQFILSSKKLLLSDSGFYLCAWSSGLGETQYFGPGTRLLVL.

There are a few counts of this clonotype. This chain connects TRBV5-8 to TRBJ1-1, with a possible D match to TRBD1 (6 bases). Germline V CDR1 and CDR2: SGHTS, YDEGEE. This CDR3 region has 14 residues. Trimming removed 8 bases from V and 1 base from J, with 15 bases in between. The CDR3 DNA is TGTGCCAGAGGGGGTAGGGCGGAGAACACTGAAGCTTTCTTT. It codes for CARGGRAENTEAFF.

This clonotype was counted a single time. This chain uses TRBV9 with TRBJ1-5; 7 nucleotides match TRBD1. J gave up 4 bases and V 4 bases, and 8 bases lay outside the gene matches. Germline CDR1 is SGDLS and CDR2 is YYNGEE. The CDR3 consists of 15 residues. CDR3 residues: CASSLGGQLNQPQHF. CDR3 in DNA: TGTGCCAGCAGCTTAGGGGGACAGTTGAATCAGCCCCAGCATTTT.

V usage is TRBV19 and J usage is TRBJ1-3; D remains ambiguous. Germline V gene sequence: CDR1 LNHDA, CDR2 SQIVND (reference sequence). This CDR3 spans 15 amino acids. The V and J ends lost 5 bases and 0 bases respectively, with 11 bases between them. CDR3 sequence (DNA): TGTGCCAGTAGTGCTACCACGAGCTCTGGAAACACCATATATTTT. It translates to CASSATTSSGNTIYF. The complete variable domain, with remaining parts taken from reference TRBV19 and TRBJ1-3, reads DGGITQSPKYLFRKEGQNVTLSCEQNLNHDAMYWYRQDPGQGLRLIYYSQIVNDFQKGDIAEGYSVSREKKESFPLTVTSAQKNPTAFYLCASSATTSSGNTIYFGEGSWLTVV.